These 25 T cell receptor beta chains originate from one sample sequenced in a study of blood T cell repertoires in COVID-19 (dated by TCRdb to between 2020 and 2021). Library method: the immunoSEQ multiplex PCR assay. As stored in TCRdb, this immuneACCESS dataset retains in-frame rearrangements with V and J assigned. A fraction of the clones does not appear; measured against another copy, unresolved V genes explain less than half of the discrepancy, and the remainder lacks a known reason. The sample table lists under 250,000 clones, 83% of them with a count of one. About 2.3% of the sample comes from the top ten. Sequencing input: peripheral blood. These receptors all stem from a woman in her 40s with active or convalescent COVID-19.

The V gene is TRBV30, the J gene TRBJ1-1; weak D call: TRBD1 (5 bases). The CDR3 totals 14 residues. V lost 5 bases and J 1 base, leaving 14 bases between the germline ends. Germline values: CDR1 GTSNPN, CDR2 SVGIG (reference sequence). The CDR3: CAWGPGLQNTEAFF. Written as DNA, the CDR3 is TGTGCCTGGGGCCCGGGACTGCAGAACACTGAAGCTTTCTTT. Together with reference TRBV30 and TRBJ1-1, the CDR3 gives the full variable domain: SQTIHQWPATLVQPVGSPLSLECTVEGTSNPNLYWYRQAAGRGLQLLFYSVGIGQISSEVPQNLSASRPQDRQFILSSKKLLLSDSGFYLCAWGPGLQNTEAFFGQGTRLTVV.

CDR3 coding DNA: TGTGCCAGCAGCGCCCACCGGATCGGGGAGATATGGGGGGAGCTGTTTTTT. Its protein product is CASSAHRIGEIWGELFF. This chain uses TRBV9 with TRBJ2-2; TRBD2 might be the D (5 bases). The CDR3 is 17 residues long. Germline V lookup: CDR1 SGDLS, CDR2 YYNGEE. Trimming took off 3 bases at V and 8 bases at J, with 23 bases between the two ends. The variable domain in full, with the rest retrieved from reference TRBV9 and TRBJ2-2, is DSGVTQTPKHLITATGQRVTLRCSPRSGDLSVYWYQQSLDQGLQFLIQYYNGEERAKGNILERFSAQQFPDLHSELNLSSLELGDSALYFCASSAHRIGEIWGELFFGEGSRLTVL.

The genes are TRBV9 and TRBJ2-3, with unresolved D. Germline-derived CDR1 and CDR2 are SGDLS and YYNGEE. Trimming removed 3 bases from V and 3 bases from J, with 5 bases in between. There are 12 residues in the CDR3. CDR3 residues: CASSAFTDTQYF. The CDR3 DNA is TGTGCCAGCAGCGCTTTTACAGATACGCAGTATTTT.

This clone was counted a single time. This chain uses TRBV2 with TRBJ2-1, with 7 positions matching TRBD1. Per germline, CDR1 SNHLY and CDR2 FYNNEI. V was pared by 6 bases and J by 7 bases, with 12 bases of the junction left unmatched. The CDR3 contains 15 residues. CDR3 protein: CASSPEAQGENEQFF. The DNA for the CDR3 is TGTGCCAGCAGCCCCGAGGCCCAGGGGGAGAATGAGCAGTTCTTC. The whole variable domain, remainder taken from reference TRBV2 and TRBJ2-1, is EPEVTQTPSHQVTQMGQEVILRCVPISNHLYFYWYRQILGQKVEFLVSFYNNEISEKSEIFDDQFSVERPDGSNFTLKIRSTKLEDSAMYFCASSPEAQGENEQFFGPGTRLTVL.

The CDR3 coding sequence is TGTGCCAGCAGTTTAGTTCCGGGGTTCTCTGAAGCTTTCTTT. Its translation: CASSLVPGFSEAFF. V and J are TRBV28 and TRBJ1-1, with D uncertain. V dropped 2 bases and J dropped 6 bases, with 13 bases sitting between them. The CDR3 length is 14 residues. The germline gives CDR1 MDHEN, CDR2 SYDVKM.

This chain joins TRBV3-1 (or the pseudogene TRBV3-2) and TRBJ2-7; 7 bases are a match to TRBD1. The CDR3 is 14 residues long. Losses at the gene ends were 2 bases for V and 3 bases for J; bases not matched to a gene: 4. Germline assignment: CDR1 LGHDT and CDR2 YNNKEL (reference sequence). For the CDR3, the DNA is TGTGCCAGCAGCCAACCAGGGGGAATCTACGAGCAGTACTTC. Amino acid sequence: CASSQPGGIYEQYF.

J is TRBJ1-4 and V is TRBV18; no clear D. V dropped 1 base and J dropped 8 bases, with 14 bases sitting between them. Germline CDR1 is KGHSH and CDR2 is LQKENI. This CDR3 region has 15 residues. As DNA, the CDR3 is TGTGCCAGCTCACCACGGACTGAACCTGGGGAAAAACTGTTTTTT. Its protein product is CASSPRTEPGEKLFF. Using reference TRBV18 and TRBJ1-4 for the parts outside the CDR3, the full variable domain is NAGVMQNPRHLVRRRGQEARLRCSPMKGHSHVYWYRQLPEEGLKFMVYLQKENIIDESGMPKERFSAEFPKEGPSILRIQQVVRGDSAAYFCASSPRTEPGEKLFFGSGTQLSVL.

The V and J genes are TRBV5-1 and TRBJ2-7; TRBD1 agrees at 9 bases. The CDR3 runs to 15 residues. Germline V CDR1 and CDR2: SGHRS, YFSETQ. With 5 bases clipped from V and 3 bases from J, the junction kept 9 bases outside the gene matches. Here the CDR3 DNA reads TGCGCCAGCAGTTACATCGGGACAGGGAACTACGAGCAGTACTTC. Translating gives CASSYIGTGNYEQYF.

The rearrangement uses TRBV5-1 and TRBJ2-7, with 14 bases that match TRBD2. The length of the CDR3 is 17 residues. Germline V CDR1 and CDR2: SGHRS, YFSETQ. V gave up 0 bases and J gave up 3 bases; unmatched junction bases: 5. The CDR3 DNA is TGCGCCAGCAGCTTGGAGGGACTAGCGGGAGTTGGCTACGAGCAGTACTTC. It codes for CASSLEGLAGVGYEQYF.

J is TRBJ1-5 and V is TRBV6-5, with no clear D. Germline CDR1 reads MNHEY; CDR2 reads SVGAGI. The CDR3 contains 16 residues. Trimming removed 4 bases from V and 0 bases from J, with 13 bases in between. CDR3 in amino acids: CASSSQVAPSNQPQHF. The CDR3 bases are TGTGCCAGCAGTTCCCAGGTCGCCCCTAGCAATCAGCCCCAGCATTTT.

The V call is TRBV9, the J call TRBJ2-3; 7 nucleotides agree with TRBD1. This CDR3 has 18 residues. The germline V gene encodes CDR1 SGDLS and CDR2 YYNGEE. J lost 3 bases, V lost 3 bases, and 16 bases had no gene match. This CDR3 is CASSASTSMTGWTDTQYF. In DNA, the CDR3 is TGTGCCAGCAGCGCCTCAACCTCAATGACAGGGTGGACAGATACGCAGTATTTT.

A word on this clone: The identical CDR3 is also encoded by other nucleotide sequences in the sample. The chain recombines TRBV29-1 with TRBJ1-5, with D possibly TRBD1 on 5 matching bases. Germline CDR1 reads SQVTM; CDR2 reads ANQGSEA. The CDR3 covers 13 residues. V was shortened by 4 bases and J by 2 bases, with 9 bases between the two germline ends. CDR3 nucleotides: TGCAGCGTTGGAACAGGCGGCAATCAGCCCCAGCATTTT. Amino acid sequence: CSVGTGGNQPQHF.

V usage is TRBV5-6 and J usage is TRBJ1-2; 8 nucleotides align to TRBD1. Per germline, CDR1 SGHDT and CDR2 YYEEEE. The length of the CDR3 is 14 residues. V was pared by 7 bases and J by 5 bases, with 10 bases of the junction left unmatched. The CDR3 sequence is CASGKAGGAYGYTF. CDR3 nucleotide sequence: TGTGCCAGCGGGAAGGCAGGGGGCGCGTATGGCTACACCTTC.

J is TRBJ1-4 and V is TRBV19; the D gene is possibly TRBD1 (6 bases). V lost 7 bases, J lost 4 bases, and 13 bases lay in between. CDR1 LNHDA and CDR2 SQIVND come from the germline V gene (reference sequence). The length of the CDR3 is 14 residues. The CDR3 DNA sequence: TGTGCCAGTAAGCCGGGGGGCCTTAATGAAAAACTGTTTTTT. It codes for CASKPGGLNEKLFF.

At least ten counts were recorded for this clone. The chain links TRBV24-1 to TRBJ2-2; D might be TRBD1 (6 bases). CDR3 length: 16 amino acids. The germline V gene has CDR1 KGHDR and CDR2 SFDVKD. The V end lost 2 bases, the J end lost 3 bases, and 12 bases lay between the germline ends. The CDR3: CATSDYGGSDTGELFF. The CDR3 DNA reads TGTGCCACCAGTGATTATGGGGGCTCGGACACCGGGGAGCTGTTTTTT.

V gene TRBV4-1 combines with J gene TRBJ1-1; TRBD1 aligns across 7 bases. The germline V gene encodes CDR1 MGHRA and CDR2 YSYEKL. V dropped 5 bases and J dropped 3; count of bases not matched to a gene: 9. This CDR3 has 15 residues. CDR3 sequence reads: CASSNPQRGHTEAFF. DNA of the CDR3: TGCGCCAGCAGCAATCCACAAAGGGGGCACACTGAAGCTTTCTTT.

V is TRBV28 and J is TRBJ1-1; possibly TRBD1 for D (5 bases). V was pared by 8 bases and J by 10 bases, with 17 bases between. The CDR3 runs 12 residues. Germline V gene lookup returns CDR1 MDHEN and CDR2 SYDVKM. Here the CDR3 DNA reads TGTGCCAGCTCTGATGGCAGGGCGTCAGCTTTCTTT. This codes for CASSDGRASAFF. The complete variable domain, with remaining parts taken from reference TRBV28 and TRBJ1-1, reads DVKVTQSSRYLVKRTGEKVFLECVQDMDHENMFWYRQDPGLGLRLIYFSYDVKMKEKGDIPEGYSVSREKKERFSLILESASTNQTSMYLCASSDGRASAFFGQGTRLTVV.

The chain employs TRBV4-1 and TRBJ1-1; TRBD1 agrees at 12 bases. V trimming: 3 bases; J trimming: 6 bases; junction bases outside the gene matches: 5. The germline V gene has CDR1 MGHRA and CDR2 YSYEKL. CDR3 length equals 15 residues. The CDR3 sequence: CASSQLGQGAAEAFF. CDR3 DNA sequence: TGCGCCAGCAGCCAGTTGGGACAGGGGGCGGCTGAAGCTTTCTTT.

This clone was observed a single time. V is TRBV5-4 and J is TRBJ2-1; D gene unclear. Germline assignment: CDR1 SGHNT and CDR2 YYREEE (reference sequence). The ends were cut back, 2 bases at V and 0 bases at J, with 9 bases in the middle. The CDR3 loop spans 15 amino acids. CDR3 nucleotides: TGTGCCAGCAGCTTAGACCGGAGCTCCTACAATGAGCAGTTCTTC. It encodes CASSLDRSSYNEQFF.

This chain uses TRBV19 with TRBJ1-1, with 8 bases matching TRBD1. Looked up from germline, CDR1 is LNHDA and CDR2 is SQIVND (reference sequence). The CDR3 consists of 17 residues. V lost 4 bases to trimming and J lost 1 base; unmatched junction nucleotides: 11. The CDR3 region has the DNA TGTGCCAGTAGTACGGAAAAAACAGGGGGGAGGAACACTGAAGCTTTCTTT. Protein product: CASSTEKTGGRNTEAFF.

The CDR3 loop is CASSLDGTGGTRGNTIYF. CDR3 nucleotides: TGCGCCAGCAGCCTGGATGGGACAGGGGGTACGCGGGGAAACACCATATATTTT. The chain recombines TRBV5-1 with TRBJ1-3, with 11 bases matching TRBD1. After removal of 4 bases from V and 4 bases from J, the junction contained 13 bases not matched to a gene. Germline CDR1 and CDR2: SGHRS and YFSETQ. This CDR3 comprises 18 residues.

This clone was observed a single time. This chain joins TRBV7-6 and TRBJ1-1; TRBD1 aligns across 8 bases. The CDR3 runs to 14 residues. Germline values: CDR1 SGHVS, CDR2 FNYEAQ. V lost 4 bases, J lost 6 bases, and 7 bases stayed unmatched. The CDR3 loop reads CASSYGQGGSEAFF. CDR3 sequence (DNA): TGTGCCAGCAGCTACGGACAGGGAGGCTCTGAAGCTTTCTTT. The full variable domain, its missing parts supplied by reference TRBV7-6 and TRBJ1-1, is GAGVSQSPRYKVTKRGQDVALRCDPISGHVSLYWYRQALGQGPEFLTYFNYEAQQDKSGLPNDRFSAERPEGSISTLTIQRTEQRDSAMYRCASSYGQGGSEAFFGQGTRLTVV.

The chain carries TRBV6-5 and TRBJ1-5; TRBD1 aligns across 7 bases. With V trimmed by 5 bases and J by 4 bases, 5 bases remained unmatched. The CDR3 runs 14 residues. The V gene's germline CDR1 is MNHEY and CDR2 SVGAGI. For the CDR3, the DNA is TGTGCCAGCAGTCGACAGGGCCCTAATCAGCCCCAGCATTTT. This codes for CASSRQGPNQPQHF.

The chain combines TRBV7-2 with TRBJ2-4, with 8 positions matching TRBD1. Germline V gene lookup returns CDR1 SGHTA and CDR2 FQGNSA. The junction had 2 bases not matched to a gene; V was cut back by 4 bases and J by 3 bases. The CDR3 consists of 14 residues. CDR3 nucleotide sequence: TGTGCCAGCAGCTCGGACAGGGTCAAAAACATTCAGTACTTC. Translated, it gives CASSSDRVKNIQYF. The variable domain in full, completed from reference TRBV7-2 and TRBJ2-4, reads GAGVSQSPSNKVTEKGKDVELRCDPISGHTALYWYRQSLGQGLEFLIYFQGNSAPDKSGLPSDRFSAERTGGSVSTLTIQRTQQEDSAVYLCASSSDRVKNIQYFGAGTRLSVL.

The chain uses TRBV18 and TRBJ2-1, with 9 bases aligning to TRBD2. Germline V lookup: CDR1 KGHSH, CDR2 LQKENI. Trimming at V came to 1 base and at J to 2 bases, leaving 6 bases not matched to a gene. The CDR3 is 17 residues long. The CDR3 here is CASSPRSASGAYNEQFF. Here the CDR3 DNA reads TGTGCCAGCTCACCACGGTCCGCTAGCGGGGCCTACAATGAGCAGTTCTTC.